This TCR beta chain was documented in a study of blood T cell repertoires in COVID-19. The assay was immunoSEQ multiplex PCR, and TCRdb's table has in-frame clones only and misses some. The data hold 150,000 to 200,000 clones, with less than 90% observed a single time. CDR1 and CDR2 from the germline V gene are LNHDA and SQIVND (reference sequence). The ends were cut back, 1 base at V and 8 bases at J, with 21 bases in the middle. The CDR3 runs to 17 residues. The rearrangement uses TRBV19 and TRBJ2-1; D may be TRBD1 (6 bases). Source material: PBMCs or T cells enriched from blood (not recorded which). The source is a woman between 50 and 59 years old who had recovered from COVID-19. CDR3: CASSIVGDHRALDEQFF. The CDR3 bases are TGTGCCAGTAGTATAGTAGGGGATCACAGGGCCTTGGATGAGCAGTTCTTC. Variable domain in full (rest from reference TRBV19 and TRBJ2-1): DGGITQSPKYLFRKEGQNVTLSCEQNLNHDAMYWYRQDPGQGLRLIYYSQIVNDFQKGDIAEGYSVSREKKESFPLTVTSAQKNPTAFYLCASSIVGDHRALDEQFFGPGTRLTVL.